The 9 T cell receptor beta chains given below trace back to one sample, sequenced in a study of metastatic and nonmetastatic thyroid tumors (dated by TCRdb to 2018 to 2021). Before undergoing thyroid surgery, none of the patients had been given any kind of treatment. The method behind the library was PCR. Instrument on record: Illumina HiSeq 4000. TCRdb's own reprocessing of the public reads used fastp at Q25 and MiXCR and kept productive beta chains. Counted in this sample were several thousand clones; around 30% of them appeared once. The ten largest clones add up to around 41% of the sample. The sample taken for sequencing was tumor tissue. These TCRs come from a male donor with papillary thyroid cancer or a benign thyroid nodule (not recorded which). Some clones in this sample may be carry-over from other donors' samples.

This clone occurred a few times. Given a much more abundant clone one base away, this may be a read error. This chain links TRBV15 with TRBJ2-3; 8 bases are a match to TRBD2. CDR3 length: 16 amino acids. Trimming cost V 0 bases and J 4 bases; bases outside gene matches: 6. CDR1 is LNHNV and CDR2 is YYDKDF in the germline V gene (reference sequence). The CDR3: CATSRDSTGGSDTQYF. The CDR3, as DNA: TGTGCCACCAGCAGAGATTCAACGGGAGGGTCAGATACGCAGTATTTT. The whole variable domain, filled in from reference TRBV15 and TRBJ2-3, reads DAMVIQNPRYQVTQFGKPVTLSCSQTLNHNVMYWYQQKSSQAPKLLFHYYDKDFNNEADTPDNFQSRRPNTSFCFLDIRSPGLGDTAMYLCATSRDSTGGSDTQYFGPGTRLTVL.

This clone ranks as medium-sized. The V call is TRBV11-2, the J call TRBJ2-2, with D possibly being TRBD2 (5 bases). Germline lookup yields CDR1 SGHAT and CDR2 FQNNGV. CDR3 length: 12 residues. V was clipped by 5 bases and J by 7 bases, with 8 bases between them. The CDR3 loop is CASSRRLGELFF. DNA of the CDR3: TGTGCCAGCAGCCGGAGGCTCGGGGAGCTGTTTTTT. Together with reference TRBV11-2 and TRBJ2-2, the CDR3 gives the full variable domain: EAGVAQSPRYKIIEKRQSVAFWCNPISGHATLYWYQQILGQGPKLLIQFQNNGVVDDSQLPKDRFSAERLKGVDSTLKIQPAKLEDSAVYLCASSRRLGELFFGEGSRLTVL.

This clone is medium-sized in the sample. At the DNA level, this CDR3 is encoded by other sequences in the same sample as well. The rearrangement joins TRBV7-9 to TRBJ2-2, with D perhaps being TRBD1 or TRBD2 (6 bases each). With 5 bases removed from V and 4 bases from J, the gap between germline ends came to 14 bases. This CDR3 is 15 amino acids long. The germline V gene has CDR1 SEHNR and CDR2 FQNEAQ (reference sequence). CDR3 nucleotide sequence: TGTGCCAGCAGCCCTAGGGGGGCGGGCACCGGGGAGCTGTTTTTT. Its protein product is CASSPRGAGTGELFF.

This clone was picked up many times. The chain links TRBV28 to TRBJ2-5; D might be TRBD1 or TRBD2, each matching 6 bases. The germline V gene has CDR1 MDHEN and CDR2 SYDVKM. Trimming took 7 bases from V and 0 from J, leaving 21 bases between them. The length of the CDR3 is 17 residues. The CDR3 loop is CASTKGGMGNDQETQYF. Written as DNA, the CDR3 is TGTGCCAGCACCAAGGGGGGTATGGGTAACGACCAAGAGACCCAGTACTTC.

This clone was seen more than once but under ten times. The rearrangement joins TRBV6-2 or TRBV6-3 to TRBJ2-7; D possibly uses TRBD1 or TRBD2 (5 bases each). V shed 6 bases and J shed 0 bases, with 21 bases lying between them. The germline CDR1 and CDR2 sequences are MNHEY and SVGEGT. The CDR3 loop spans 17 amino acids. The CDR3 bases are TGTGCCAGCAGCCGAAATTCCGGGACGGCCAGCTCCTACGAGCAGTACTTC. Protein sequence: CASSRNSGTASSYEQYF.

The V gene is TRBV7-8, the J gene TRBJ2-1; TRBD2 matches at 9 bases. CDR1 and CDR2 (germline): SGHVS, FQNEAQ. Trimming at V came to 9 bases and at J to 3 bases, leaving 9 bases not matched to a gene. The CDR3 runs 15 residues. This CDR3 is CASRRGGRDYNEQFF. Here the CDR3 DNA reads TGTGCCAGTAGAAGAGGCGGGAGGGACTACAATGAGCAGTTCTTC.

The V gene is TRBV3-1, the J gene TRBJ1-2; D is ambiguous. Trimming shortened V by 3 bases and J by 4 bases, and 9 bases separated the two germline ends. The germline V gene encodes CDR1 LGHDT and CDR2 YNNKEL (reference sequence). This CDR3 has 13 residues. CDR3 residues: CASSQDSGYGYTF. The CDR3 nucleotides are TGTGCCAGCAGCCAGGATTCGGGCTATGGCTACACCTTC.

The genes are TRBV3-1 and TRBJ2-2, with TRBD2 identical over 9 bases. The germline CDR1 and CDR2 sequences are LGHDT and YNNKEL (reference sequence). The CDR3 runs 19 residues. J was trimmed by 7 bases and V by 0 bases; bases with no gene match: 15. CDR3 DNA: TGTGCCAGCAGCCAAGATAGTAAGGGGCTAGCGGGACTCAGCGGGGAGCTGTTTTTT. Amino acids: CASSQDSKGLAGLSGELFF. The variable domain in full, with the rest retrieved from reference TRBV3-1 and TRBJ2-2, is DTAVSQTPKYLVTQMGNDKSIKCEQNLGHDTMYWYKQDSKKFLKIMFSYNNKELIINETVPNRFSPKSPDKAHLNLHINSLELGDSAVYFCASSQDSKGLAGLSGELFFGEGSRLTVL.

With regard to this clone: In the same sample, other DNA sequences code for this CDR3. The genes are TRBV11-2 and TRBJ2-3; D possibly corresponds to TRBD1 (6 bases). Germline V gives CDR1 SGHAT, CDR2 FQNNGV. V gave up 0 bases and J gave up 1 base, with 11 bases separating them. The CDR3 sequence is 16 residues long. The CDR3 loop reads CASSLDPGHGTDTQYF. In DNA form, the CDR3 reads TGTGCCAGCAGCTTAGATCCGGGACACGGCACAGATACGCAGTATTTT.